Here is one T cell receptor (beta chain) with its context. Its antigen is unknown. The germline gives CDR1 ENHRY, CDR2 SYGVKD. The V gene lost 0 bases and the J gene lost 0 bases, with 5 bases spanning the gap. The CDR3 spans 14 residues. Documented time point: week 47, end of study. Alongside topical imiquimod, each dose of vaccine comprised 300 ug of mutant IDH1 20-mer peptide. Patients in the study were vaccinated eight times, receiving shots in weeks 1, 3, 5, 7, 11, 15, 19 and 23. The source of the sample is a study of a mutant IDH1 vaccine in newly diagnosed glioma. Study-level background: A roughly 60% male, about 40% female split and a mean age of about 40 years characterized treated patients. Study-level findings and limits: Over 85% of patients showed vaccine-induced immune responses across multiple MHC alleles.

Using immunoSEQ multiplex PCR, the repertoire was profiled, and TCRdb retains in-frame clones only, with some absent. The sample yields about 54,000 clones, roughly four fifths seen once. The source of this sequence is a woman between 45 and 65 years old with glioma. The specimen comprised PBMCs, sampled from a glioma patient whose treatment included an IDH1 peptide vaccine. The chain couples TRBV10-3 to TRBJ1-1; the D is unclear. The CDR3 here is CAISESSVNTEAFF. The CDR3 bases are TGTGCCATCAGTGAGTCCAGTGTGAACACTGAAGCTTTCTTT.